The entry that follows covers one TCR beta chain sequence. This sample is drawn from a study of blood T cell repertoires in COVID-19. Study-wide context: Samples taken during acute and convalescent COVID-19 were collected in the United States, Italy and Spain. Nucleic acid was either cDNA or gDNA, and it came from T cells, B-cell-depleted T cells, or PBMCs.

This CDR3 has 12 amino acids. The V end lost 3 bases, the J end lost 3 bases, and 5 bases lay between the germline ends. Germline V CDR1 and CDR2: GTSNPN, SVGIG (reference sequence). Across about two dozen US areas, participants ranged in age from about 18 to 90 years. Cohort 3 donors were reported recovered after two negative PCRs, clearance, or symptom resolution. Generated by immunoSEQ multiplex PCR, the TCRdb table keeps only in-frame clones and is missing some. The sample carries more than 450,000 clones, 87% recorded once. Specimen: PBMCs or T cells enriched from blood (not recorded which). The rearrangement uses TRBV30 and TRBJ2-2, with D perhaps TRBD1 (5 bases). The receptor was isolated from a woman aged 18-29 years who had recovered from COVID-19. The CDR3, as DNA: TGTGCCTGGAGCAGGGACACCGGGGAGCTGTTTTTT. Residues: CAWSRDTGELFF.